Given below is one T cell receptor (beta chain) in context. In Seattle, patients joined the study during active infection and were tracked longitudinally. After removal of 5 bases from V and 6 bases from J, the junction contained 9 bases not matched to a gene. This CDR3 comprises 15 residues. Germline assignment: CDR1 SGHTS and CDR2 YDEGEE. Source study methods: Estimated nucleated cell counts came from reference gene primer amplification. Clones were sequenced by immunoSEQ multiplex PCR, and TCRdb holds only the in-frame ones, with some missing. That table gives V, J and clone size, and the DNA gave D and trimming. This table holds 360,000 or so clones, 89% found once. The sample belongs to a study of blood T cell repertoires in COVID-19. Study-wide context: The United States, Italy and Spain provided the acute and convalescent COVID-19 samples. From T cells, B-cell-depleted T cells, or PBMCs came the material, which was cDNA or gDNA.

The sequencing input was peripheral blood. The source of this sequence is a woman aged 60-75 years with COVID-19, enrolled during active disease. This chain joins TRBV5-8 and TRBJ2-1, with 9 bases identical to TRBD1. In DNA form, the CDR3 reads TGTGCCAGCAGTCGCGCCGGGACAGGGTTCAATGAGCAGTTCTTC. Its protein product is CASSRAGTGFNEQFF. The full variable domain, in which reference TRBV5-8 and TRBJ2-1 provide the parts outside the CDR3, is EAGVTQSPTHLIKTRGQQATLRCSPISGHTSVYWYQQALGLGLQFLLWYDEGEERNRGNFPPRFSGRQFPNYSSELNVNALELEDSALYLCASSRAGTGFNEQFFGPGTRLTVL.